This T cell receptor beta chain was identified in a study of blood T cell repertoires in COVID-19. Study context: The United States, Italy and Spain were the sources of the acute and convalescent COVID-19 samples. The analysed material was cDNA or gDNA that came from T cells, B-cell-depleted T cells, or PBMCs.

Authors' methods: It was from reference gene primer amplification that nucleated cell counts were estimated. Method: immunoSEQ multiplex PCR; TCRdb's copy keeps in-frame clones and lacks some. That table gives V, J and clone size, and the DNA gave D and trimming. The sample lists around 120,000 clones; less than 80% were seen once. This clonotype was obtained from a man between 45 and 60 years old with acute or convalescent COVID-19. The sample consisted of peripheral blood.

The CDR3 region is CASSGLAGVTSYNEQFF. The CDR3 nucleotides are TGTGCCAGCAGTGGACTAGCGGGAGTCACCTCCTACAATGAGCAGTTCTTC. V and J are TRBV2 and TRBJ2-1; 12 bases map to TRBD2. With 4 bases clipped from V and 0 bases from J, the junction kept 4 bases outside the gene matches. The CDR3 runs to 17 residues. CDR1 is SNHLY and CDR2 is FYNNEI in the germline V gene.